What follows is one T cell receptor beta chain and its context. The data stem from a study of radiotherapy plus CTLA-4 blockade in lung cancer. Clones were sequenced by immunoSEQ multiplex PCR, and TCRdb holds only the in-frame ones, with some missing. This sample carries around 99,000 clones, just over 85% of them seen once, and the ten largest clones take about 5.3%. This CDR3 contains 17 residues. Trimming at V came to 3 bases and at J to 7 bases, leaving 13 bases not matched to a gene. Germline V gene data show CDR1 as LGHNA and CDR2 as YNFKEQ. The sequence derives from a human donor with non-small cell lung cancer that progressed on radiotherapy plus ipilimumab. This chain uses TRBV4-2 with TRBJ2-7, with 12 bases that match TRBD2. Sequencing used peripheral blood, obtained from a patient treated with radiotherapy plus ipilimumab. CDR3 nucleotide sequence: TGTGCCAGCAGCCAGGGGACTAGCGGGTCCCCGGGCGGGGAGCAGTACTTC. Its protein product is CASSQGTSGSPGGEQYF.